This entry lists 26 T cell receptor beta chains sequenced from one sample in a study of cytomegalovirus exposure and HLA in healthy donors. This PCR relied on a set of 60 Vbeta primers and 13 Jbeta primers. The assay was immunoSEQ multiplex PCR, and TCRdb's table has in-frame clones only and misses some. Of about 120,000 clones in the sample, around 80% are singletons; the top ten hold approximately 1.3%. Sequencing used PBMCs. These receptors originate from a female donor in good health and CMV-seronegative.

This clone has only a few counts. The CDR3 region has the DNA TGTGCCAGCAGTCCTATAGCGGGGGGTTCCTACAATGAGCAGTTCTTC. Amino acid sequence: CASSPIAGGSYNEQFF. V is TRBV5-4 and J is TRBJ2-1, with TRBD2 matching over 10 bases. Germline V CDR1 and CDR2: SGHNT, YYREEE (reference sequence). This CDR3 comprises 16 residues. Trimming removed 5 bases from V and 1 base from J; junction bases left unmatched: 6.

This sequence joins TRBV7-2 and TRBJ1-1; D possibly corresponds to TRBD1 (5 bases). The germline V gene encodes CDR1 SGHTA and CDR2 FQGNSA. The CDR3 is 14 amino acids. Deletions cut 6 bases from V and 1 base from J, with 12 bases between. CDR3 sequence: CASRLTRANTEAFF. Written as DNA, the CDR3 is TGTGCCAGCAGACTTACCAGGGCGAACACTGAAGCTTTCTTT.

The CDR3 sequence: CASSPPGQGLNEQFF. CDR3 sequence (DNA): TGCGCCAGCAGCCCACCGGGACAGGGGTTGAATGAGCAGTTCTTC. The chain combines TRBV5-1 with TRBJ2-1, with 10 bases matching TRBD1. The CDR3 is made up of 15 amino acids. The junction had 8 bases not matched to a gene; V was cut back by 4 bases and J by 7 bases. Germline V CDR1 and CDR2: SGHRS, YFSETQ.

V and J are TRBV19 and TRBJ2-2, with 8 bases fitting TRBD1. The V gene end was trimmed by 6 bases and the J gene end by 5 bases; junction bases not matched to a gene: 8. The CDR3 covers 15 residues. Germline V gene data show CDR1 as LNHDA and CDR2 as SQIVND (reference sequence). The CDR3 nucleotides read TGTGCCAGTAGCGACAGGGGACACACGACCGGGGAGCTGTTTTTT. As protein: CASSDRGHTTGELFF.

The rearrangement links TRBV7-3 to TRBJ1-1; D is possibly TRBD1 (5 bases). CDR3 length equals 13 residues. Between the trimmed V and J ends, which lost 5 bases and 2 bases, there was a span of 9 bases. Germline V gene sequence: CDR1 SGHTA, CDR2 FQGTGA. The DNA for the CDR3 is TGTGCCAGCAGCCTGACAGATAACACTGAAGCTTTCTTT. Translation: CASSLTDNTEAFF.

This chain connects TRBV5-4 to TRBJ2-1; 9 bases match TRBD1. The germline gives CDR1 SGHNT, CDR2 YYREEE (reference sequence). The CDR3 consists of 16 residues. The ends lost 4 bases at V and 9 bases at J; junction bases unmatched: 14. CDR3 region: CASSHSTPGQGPEQFF. The CDR3 nucleotides are TGTGCCAGCAGCCACTCTACTCCGGGACAGGGTCCTGAGCAGTTCTTC.

The chain uses TRBV29-1 and TRBJ2-5; D may be TRBD1 (5 bases). CDR1 and CDR2 (germline): SQVTM, ANQGSEA. The CDR3 runs to 14 residues. V dropped 1 base and J dropped 1 base, with 10 bases sitting between them. CDR3 region: CSVEVGQGQETQYF. The CDR3 nucleotides read TGCAGCGTTGAAGTGGGGCAGGGCCAAGAGACCCAGTACTTC.

This clone has only a few counts. The rearrangement links TRBV6-4 to TRBJ2-1; TRBD2 aligns across 12 bases. Germline loops: CDR1 MRHNA, CDR2 SNTAGT. The V and J ends lost 2 bases and 5 bases, in that order; junction bases with no gene match: 4. This CDR3 has 16 amino acids. This chain's CDR3 is CASSDLAGGSDNEQFF. In nucleotides, the CDR3 is TGTGCCAGCAGTGACCTAGCGGGGGGGTCAGACAATGAGCAGTTCTTC.

The rearrangement joins TRBV14 to TRBJ2-5; 7 bases line up with TRBD1. Germline V gene data show CDR1 as SGHDN and CDR2 as FVKESK. V dropped 3 bases and J dropped 1; count of bases not matched to a gene: 5. The CDR3 extends over 15 amino acids. The CDR3 loop is CASSHLQGFQETQYF. CDR3 sequence (DNA): TGTGCCAGCAGCCATTTACAGGGGTTCCAAGAGACCCAGTACTTC.

The chain joins TRBV6-1 to TRBJ1-2, with D possibly being TRBD1 (5 bases). The V end was cut by 4 bases, the J end by 4 bases, with 10 bases between. CDR3 size: 13 residues. Germline values: CDR1 MNHNS, CDR2 SASEGT. Here the CDR3 DNA reads TGTGCCAGCAGTGCCGACAGCACCTATGGCTACACCTTC. Protein: CASSADSTYGYTF.

Written as DNA, the CDR3 is TGTGCCAGCAGTGTGTACAGGGGGGGTACCGGGGAGCTGTTTTTT. It translates to CASSVYRGGTGELFF. The V call is TRBV2, the J call TRBJ2-2; D is perhaps TRBD1 (8 bases). Per germline, CDR1 SNHLY and CDR2 FYNNEI. This CDR3 is built from 15 residues. Deletions cut 4 bases from V and 5 bases from J, with 14 bases between. Combining the CDR3 with reference TRBV2 and TRBJ2-2 gives the whole variable domain EPEVTQTPSHQVTQMGQEVILRCVPISNHLYFYWYRQILGQKVEFLVSFYNNEISEKSEIFDDQFSVERPDGSNFTLKIRSTKLEDSAMYFCASSVYRGGTGELFFGEGSRLTVL.

The V gene is TRBV29-1, the J gene TRBJ2-5; D might be TRBD2 (5 bases). The J call is uncertain, as TRBJ2-7 better fits the DNA end. Germline CDR1 SQVTM, CDR2 ANQGSEA. CDR3 length: 13 amino acids. CDR3 sequence (DNA): TGCAGCGCCGCGGGCGGACCCCCCTACGAGCAGTACTTC. This gives the protein CSAAGGPPYEQYF.

This clone was seen once. The rearrangement joins TRBV2 to TRBJ1-6; 9 positions match TRBD1. The CDR3 spans 16 residues. With V trimmed by 6 bases and J by 6 bases, 9 bases remained unmatched. Germline values: CDR1 SNHLY, CDR2 FYNNEI. The CDR3 DNA reads TGTGCCAGCAGAGCGGACAGGGGTCTTGGTAATTCACCCCTCCACTTT. Residues: CASRADRGLGNSPLHF.

V is TRBV5-1 and J is TRBJ2-3, with TRBD2 matching 7 bases. With 4 bases clipped from V and 8 bases from J, the junction kept 16 bases outside the gene matches. Germline CDR1 is SGHRS and CDR2 is YFSETQ. CDR3 size: 16 residues. In DNA form, the CDR3 reads TGCGCCAGCAGCGGGGGGAGGGGCCTTGACTTTGGTACGCAGTATTTT. The encoded protein is CASSGGRGLDFGTQYF.

This rearrangement joins TRBV6-1 to TRBJ1-1; D may be TRBD1 (5 bases). The CDR3 runs 15 residues. V lost 3 bases and J 7 bases, leaving 18 bases between the germline ends. Germline V gene data show CDR1 as MNHNS and CDR2 as SASEGT. The CDR3 spells CASSDPPGRINEAFF. CDR3 sequence (DNA): TGTGCCAGCAGTGACCCCCCAGGGAGGATCAATGAAGCTTTCTTT.

The V call is TRBV20-1, the J call TRBJ1-5, with D hard to call. This CDR3 is 9 amino acids long. Germline assignment: CDR1 DFQATT and CDR2 SNEGSKA (reference sequence). The CDR3 sequence is CSAGQPQHF. Here the CDR3 DNA reads TGCAGCGCGGGGCAGCCCCAGCATTTT.

J is TRBJ2-3 and V is TRBV5-1; the match to TRBD2 covers 7 bases. The V gene end was trimmed by 4 bases and the J gene end by 4 bases; junction bases not matched to a gene: 12. Germline lookup yields CDR1 SGHRS and CDR2 YFSETQ. The CDR3 loop spans 16 amino acids. This CDR3 is CASSPLWTSSPDTQYF. CDR3 DNA sequence: TGCGCCAGCAGCCCTCTTTGGACTAGTTCCCCAGATACGCAGTATTTT. The whole variable domain, filled in from reference TRBV5-1 and TRBJ2-3, reads KAGVTQTPRYLIKTRGQQVTLSCSPISGHRSVSWYQQTPGQGLQFLFEYFSETQRNKGNFPGRFSGRQFSNSRSEMNVSTLELGDSALYLCASSPLWTSSPDTQYFGPGTRLTVL.

The J gene is TRBJ2-5, the V gene TRBV5-1; 8 nucleotides align to TRBD1. CDR3 size: 15 residues. Germline CDR1 reads SGHRS; CDR2 reads YFSETQ. With V trimmed by 1 base and J by 2 bases, 4 bases remained unmatched. As DNA, the CDR3 is TGCGCCAGCAGCTTGACGGGACAGGCTCAAGAGACCCAGTACTTC. This sequence encodes CASSLTGQAQETQYF.

This chain joins TRBV21-1 and TRBJ2-5; the DNA was not compared with TRBD1, the D call given in the table. The DNA end is a closer match to TRBJ2-7, so the J assignment may be wrong. TRBV21-1 counts as a pseudogene. The CDR3 loop spans 16 amino acids. The chain's CDR3 is CASSSLEDRSSYEQYF. The CDR3 DNA reads TGTGCCAGCAGCTCCCTGGAGGACAGGAGCTCCTACGAGCAGTACTTC.

The CDR3 sequence: CASSLPGYGTEAFF. The CDR3 DNA reads as TGCGCCAGCAGCTTGCCAGGGTACGGCACTGAAGCTTTCTTT. The chain couples TRBV5-1 to TRBJ1-1; TRBD1 might be the D (5 bases). Trimming left V 1 base short and J 4 bases short, with 11 bases between. CDR1 is SGHRS and CDR2 is YFSETQ in the germline V gene. The CDR3 consists of 14 residues.

This clone was counted between two and nine times. The rearrangement joins TRBV25-1 to TRBJ2-3, with a weak D call TRBD1 (5 bases). This CDR3 spans 14 amino acids. Per the germline V gene, CDR1 is MGHDK and CDR2 is SYGVNS. Trimming took off 5 bases at V and 3 bases at J, with 12 bases between the two ends. CDR3 protein: CASSSPGRTDTQYF. CDR3 nucleotide sequence: TGTGCCAGCAGTAGTCCAGGGCGGACAGATACGCAGTATTTT.

A single count supports this clone. This chain uses TRBV2 with TRBJ2-1; tentatively, D is TRBD1 (6 bases). The germline V gene encodes CDR1 SNHLY and CDR2 FYNNEI. CDR3 length: 17 residues. The V and J ends lost 7 bases and 0 bases respectively, with 19 bases between them. CDR3 amino acids: CASTGQGHALSYNEQFF. DNA of the CDR3: TGTGCCAGCACCGGGCAGGGGCATGCACTCTCCTACAATGAGCAGTTCTTC.

The chain couples TRBV4-2 to TRBJ2-7, with a possible D match to TRBD2 (5 bases). The germline CDR1 and CDR2 sequences are LGHNA and YNFKEQ. CDR3 length: 15 residues. Trimming shortened V by 0 bases and J by 0 bases, and 9 bases separated the two germline ends. CDR3 residues: CASSQEEAGSYEQYF. CDR3 coding DNA: TGTGCCAGCAGCCAAGAGGAGGCGGGCTCCTACGAGCAGTACTTC.

The table lists this clone with a count of one. The chain combines TRBV10-3 with TRBJ2-1; 9 nucleotides match TRBD2. This CDR3 has 14 residues. Trimming removed 6 bases from V and 8 bases from J; junction bases left unmatched: 8. The germline V gene has CDR1 ENHRY and CDR2 SYGVKD. Here the CDR3 reads CAISRAGGNDEQFF. In DNA form, the CDR3 reads TGTGCCATCAGCCGAGCGGGGGGCAACGATGAGCAGTTCTTC.

The chain uses TRBV9 and TRBJ2-3; TRBD2 matches at 11 bases. CDR1 is SGDLS, CDR2 YYNGEE, per germline. There are 16 residues in the CDR3. Trimming cost V 4 bases and J 1 base; bases outside gene matches: 5. DNA for the CDR3: TGTGCCAGCAGCCCCCAGGGACTAGCGGGCACAGATACGCAGTATTTT. Its protein is CASSPQGLAGTDTQYF.

In this sample, this clone turned up once. This chain uses TRBV6-6 with TRBJ2-1, with D perhaps matching TRBD1 (6 bases). Germline V gene lookup returns CDR1 MNHNY and CDR2 SVGAGI (reference sequence). The CDR3 has 14 amino acids. With 0 bases removed from V and 6 bases from J, the gap between germline ends came to 9 bases. This CDR3 reads CASSYSTGGNEQFF. CDR3 coding DNA: TGTGCCAGCAGTTACTCGACAGGTGGCAATGAGCAGTTCTTC.